The rows below give T cell receptor beta chains drawn from one sample of a study of shared clonotypes between healthy human individuals. Measured with immunoSEQ multiplex PCR; TCRdb has only the in-frame clones, and not every one. Among about 2.5 million clones listed, around 92% were seen once. The sample taken for sequencing was naive CD4+ T cells from PBMCs. The receptors stem from a man younger than 35 in good health. Some clones in this sample may be carry-over from other donors' samples. CDR3s include the opening cysteine and the closing phenylalanine or tryptophan. Fields, in order: clone size, D gene, V gene, J gene, CDR3 DNA, CDR3 protein. D genes are given only for firm matches. For some rows the clone size is stated as once, few or many, or as a class when expanded; others skip it.

clone size: NA
D gene: NA
V gene: TRBV4-2
J gene: TRBJ2-3
CDR3 DNA: TGTGCCAGCCGACCGGGAGCCCTGGGGGGCACAGATACGCAGTATTTT
CDR3 protein: CASRPGALGGTDTQYF

clone size: once
D gene: NA
V gene: TRBV2
J gene: TRBJ2-3
CDR3 DNA: TGTGCCAGCAGGAGGGAAATAGGGCCAGATACGCAGTATTTT
CDR3 protein: CASRREIGPDTQYF

clone size: NA
D gene: NA
V gene: TRBV28
J gene: TRBJ2-1
CDR3 DNA: TGTGCCAGCAGTGGCCACGTCCGGGGCTCCTACAATGAGCAGTTCTTC
CDR3 protein: CASSGHVRGSYNEQFF

clone size: once
D gene: TRBD2
V gene: TRBV18
J gene: TRBJ2-7
CDR3 DNA: TGTGCCAGCTCACCAGGACTAGCGGAGGCCTACGAGCAGTACTTC
CDR3 protein: CASSPGLAEAYEQYF

clone size: NA
D gene: NA
V gene: TRBV7-9
J gene: TRBJ2-7
CDR3 DNA: TGTGCCAGCAGGTCATCTAGCGCCTACGAGCAGTACTTC
CDR3 protein: CASRSSSAYEQYF

clone size: NA
D gene: NA
V gene: TRBV12-5
J gene: TRBJ2-3
CDR3 DNA: TGTGCTAGTGGTTTTGGGGCCCCAGATACGCAGTATTTT
CDR3 protein: CASGFGAPDTQYF

clone size: NA
D gene: NA
V gene: TRBV7-8
J gene: TRBJ2-7
CDR3 DNA: TGTGCCAGCAGCCAAAGGGGGTCGGTCTTCGGGGCTGAGCAGTACTTC
CDR3 protein: CASSQRGSVFGAEQYF

clone size: NA
D gene: NA
V gene: TRBV6-5
J gene: TRBJ2-7
CDR3 DNA: TGTGCCAGCAGTCGCGGACCCAAGAACTACGAGCAGTACTTC
CDR3 protein: CASSRGPKNYEQYF

clone size: NA
D gene: TRBD2
V gene: TRBV5-4
J gene: TRBJ2-5
CDR3 DNA: TGTGCCAGCAGCTTGAGCGGGAGTCGTAAAGAGACCCAGTACTTC
CDR3 protein: CASSLSGSRKETQYF

clone size: NA
D gene: TRBD1
V gene: TRBV28
J gene: TRBJ1-6
CDR3 DNA: TGTGCCAGCAGCAGACAGGGGATGAGTAATTCACCCCTCCACTTT
CDR3 protein: CASSRQGMSNSPLHF

clone size: NA
D gene: TRBD1
V gene: TRBV18
J gene: TRBJ2-1
CDR3 DNA: TGTGCCAGCTCACCATATAAACAGGGGGCGCAGGGGCAGTTCTTC
CDR3 protein: CASSPYKQGAQGQFF

clone size: NA
D gene: NA
V gene: TRBV2
J gene: TRBJ2-3
CDR3 DNA: TGTGCCAGCACGGGTGGGGATACGCAGTATTTT
CDR3 protein: CASTGGDTQYF

clone size: NA
D gene: TRBD2
V gene: TRBV7-4
J gene: TRBJ2-4
CDR3 DNA: TGTGCCAGCAGCTTAGATGCTAGCGGGAGGGAAAACATTCAGTACTTC
CDR3 protein: CASSLDASGRENIQYF

clone size: once
D gene: TRBD1
V gene: TRBV19
J gene: TRBJ1-4
CDR3 DNA: TGTGCCAGTAGTGCGGGGGACAGAGCAACTAATGAAAAACTGTTTTTT
CDR3 protein: CASSAGDRATNEKLFF

clone size: NA
D gene: NA
V gene: TRBV10-3
J gene: TRBJ1-3
CDR3 DNA: TGTGCCATCAGTGAGTCGGACTCCGGCTCTGGAAACACCATATATTTT
CDR3 protein: CAISESDSGSGNTIYF

clone size: NA
D gene: NA
V gene: TRBV4-2
J gene: TRBJ2-2
CDR3 DNA: TGTGCCAGCAGCCCGGGACTCCACACCGGGGAGCTGTTTTTT
CDR3 protein: CASSPGLHTGELFF

clone size: NA
D gene: TRBD1
V gene: TRBV5-1
J gene: TRBJ2-3
CDR3 DNA: TGCGCCAGCAGCACTCGTCCCGGGACAGGGGGACGTTATACGCAGTATTTT
CDR3 protein: CASSTRPGTGGRYTQYF

clone size: NA
D gene: NA
V gene: TRBV5-4
J gene: TRBJ1-1
CDR3 DNA: TGTGCCAGCAGCTCCATTGCGCCGGGGGAACGGGCTTTCTTT
CDR3 protein: CASSSIAPGERAFF

clone size: NA
D gene: NA
V gene: TRBV28
J gene: TRBJ2-5
CDR3 DNA: TGTGCCAGCACTCTTGAGCCGGCTAAAGAGACCCAGTACTTC
CDR3 protein: CASTLEPAKETQYF

clone size: NA
D gene: NA
V gene: TRBV7-8
J gene: TRBJ1-5
CDR3 DNA: TGTGCCAGCAGCTTAGACAGGACCAGAGTATCTAGCAATCAGCCCCAGCATTTT
CDR3 protein: CASSLDRTRVSSNQPQHF

clone size: once
D gene: NA
V gene: TRBV18
J gene: TRBJ1-3
CDR3 DNA: TGTGCCAGCTCGTTCGTGTCAGGCTCTGGAAACACCATATATTTT
CDR3 protein: CASSFVSGSGNTIYF

clone size: NA
D gene: TRBD2
V gene: TRBV2
J gene: TRBJ2-3
CDR3 DNA: TGTGCCAGGACTAGCGGGAGCACAGATACGCAGTATTTT
CDR3 protein: CARTSGSTDTQYF

clone size: once
D gene: TRBD1
V gene: TRBV18
J gene: TRBJ2-7
CDR3 DNA: TGTGCCAGCTCAGAAAGACAGGGGGAGTACGAGCAGTACTTC
CDR3 protein: CASSERQGEYEQYF

clone size: NA
D gene: TRBD2
V gene: TRBV7-6
J gene: TRBJ2-3
CDR3 DNA: TGTGCCAGCAGCCCCGGACTAGCGGGAGAGAAGGGAGTAATCGCAGATACGCAGTATTTT
CDR3 protein: CASSPGLAGEKGVIADTQYF

clone size: few
D gene: NA
V gene: TRBV5-1
J gene: TRBJ1-2
CDR3 DNA: TGCGCCAGCAGCTCGGAGGGCAACTATGGCTACACCTTC
CDR3 protein: CASSSEGNYGYTF

clone size: NA
D gene: NA
V gene: TRBV5-1
J gene: TRBJ2-2
CDR3 DNA: TGCGCCAGCAGCCTACGACAGGGGAGGGCCACCGGGGAGCTGTTTTTT
CDR3 protein: CASSLRQGRATGELFF